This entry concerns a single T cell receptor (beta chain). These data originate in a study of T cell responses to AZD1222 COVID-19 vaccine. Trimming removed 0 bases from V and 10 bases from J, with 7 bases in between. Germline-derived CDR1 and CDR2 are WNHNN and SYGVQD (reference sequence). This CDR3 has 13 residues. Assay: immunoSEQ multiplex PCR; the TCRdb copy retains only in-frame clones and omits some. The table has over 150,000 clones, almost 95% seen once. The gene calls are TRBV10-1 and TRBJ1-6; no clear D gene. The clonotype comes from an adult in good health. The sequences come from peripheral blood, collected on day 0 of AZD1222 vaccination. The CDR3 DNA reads TGCGCCAGCAGTGAGTCGATACGATCACCCCTCCACTTT. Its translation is CASSESIRSPLHF.